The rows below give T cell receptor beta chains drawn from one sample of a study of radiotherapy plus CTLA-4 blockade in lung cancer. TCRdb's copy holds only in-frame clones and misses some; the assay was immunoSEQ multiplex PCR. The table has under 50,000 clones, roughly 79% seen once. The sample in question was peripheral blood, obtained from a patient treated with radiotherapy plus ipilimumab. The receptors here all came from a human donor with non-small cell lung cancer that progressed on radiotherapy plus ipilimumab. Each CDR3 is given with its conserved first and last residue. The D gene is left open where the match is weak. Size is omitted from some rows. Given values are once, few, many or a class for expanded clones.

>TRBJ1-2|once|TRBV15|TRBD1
CATSRGAGGDYGYTF
TGTGCCACCAGCAGAGGGGCAGGGGGCGACTATGGCTACACCTTC
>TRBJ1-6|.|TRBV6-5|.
CASSSRTAGSPLHF
TGTGCCAGCAGTTCGCGGACCGCGGGGTCACCCCTCCACTTT
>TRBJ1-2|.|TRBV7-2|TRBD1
CASSRTGVYYGYTF
TGTGCCAGCAGCCGGACAGGGGTGTACTATGGCTACACCTTC
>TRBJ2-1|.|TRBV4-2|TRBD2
CASSQQTPSSGDNNEQFF
TGTGCCAGCAGCCAACAGACCCCCTCCAGCGGGGATAACAATGAGCAGTTCTTC
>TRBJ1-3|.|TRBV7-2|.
CASSLMGQPGNTIYF
TGTGCCAGCAGCTTAATGGGACAACCCGGAAACACCATATATTTT
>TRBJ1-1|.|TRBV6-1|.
CASSDPAGGDTEAFF
TGTGCCAGCAGTGACCCAGCGGGGGGGGACACTGAAGCTTTCTTT
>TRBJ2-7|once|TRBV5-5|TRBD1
CASSLGWTGIEQYF
TGTGCCAGCAGCTTGGGTTGGACAGGGATTGAGCAGTACTTC
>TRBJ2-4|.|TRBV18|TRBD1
CASSQDRAKNIQYF
TGTGCCAGCTCACAGGACAGGGCCAAAAACATTCAGTACTTC
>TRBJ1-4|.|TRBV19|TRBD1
CASSIGGTANEKLFF
TGTGCCAGTAGTATCGGCGGGACAGCTAATGAAAAACTGTTTTTT
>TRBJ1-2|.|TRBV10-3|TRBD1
CAISGGQDDYGYTF
TGTGCCATCAGTGGGGGACAGGATGACTATGGCTACACCTTC
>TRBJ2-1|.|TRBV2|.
CASRGRDIFYNEQFF
TGTGCCAGCAGGGGCCGGGACATTTTTTACAATGAGCAGTTCTTC
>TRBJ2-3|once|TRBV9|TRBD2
CASSVLAGDPTDTQYF
TGTGCCAGCAGCGTGCTAGCGGGGGACCCCACAGATACGCAGTATTTT
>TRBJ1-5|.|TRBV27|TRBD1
CASGTGVNQPQHF
TGTGCCAGCGGGACAGGGGTCAATCAGCCCCAGCATTTT
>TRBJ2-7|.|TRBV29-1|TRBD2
CSVEPSGGYEQYF
TGCAGCGTTGAGCCCAGCGGGGGGTACGAGCAGTACTTC